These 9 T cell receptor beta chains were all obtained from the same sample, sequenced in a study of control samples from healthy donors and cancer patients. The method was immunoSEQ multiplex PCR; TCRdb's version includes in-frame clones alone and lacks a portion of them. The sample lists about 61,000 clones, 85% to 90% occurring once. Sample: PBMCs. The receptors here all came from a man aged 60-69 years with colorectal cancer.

CDR3 nucleotide sequence: TGTGCCAGCAGTCCCCCACGGGAGACCCAGTACTTC. Translated, it gives CASSPPRETQYF. The chain carries TRBV28 and TRBJ2-5; D is uncertain. The germline V and J ends were trimmed by 5 bases and 5 bases, with 9 bases remaining between them. The CDR3 has 12 amino acids. Germline CDR1 and CDR2: MDHEN and SYDVKM.

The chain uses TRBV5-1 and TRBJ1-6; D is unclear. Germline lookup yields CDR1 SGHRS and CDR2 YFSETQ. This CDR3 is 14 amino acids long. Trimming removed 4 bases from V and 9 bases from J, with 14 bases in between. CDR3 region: CASSADGFGSPLHF. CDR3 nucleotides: TGCGCCAGCAGCGCTGACGGATTTGGTTCACCCCTCCACTTT.

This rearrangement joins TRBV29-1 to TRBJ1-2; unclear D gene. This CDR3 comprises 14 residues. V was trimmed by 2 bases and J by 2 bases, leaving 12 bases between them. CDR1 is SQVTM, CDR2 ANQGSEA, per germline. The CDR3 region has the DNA TGCAGCGTTGAATATATGGAAGCAAACTATGGCTACACCTTC. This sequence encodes CSVEYMEANYGYTF.

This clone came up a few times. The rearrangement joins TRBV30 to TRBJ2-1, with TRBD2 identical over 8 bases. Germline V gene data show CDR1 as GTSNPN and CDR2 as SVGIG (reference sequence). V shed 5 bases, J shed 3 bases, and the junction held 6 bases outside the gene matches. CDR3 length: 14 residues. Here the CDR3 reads CAWSAAGDYNEQFF. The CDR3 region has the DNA TGTGCCTGGTCGGCAGCGGGGGACTACAATGAGCAGTTCTTC.

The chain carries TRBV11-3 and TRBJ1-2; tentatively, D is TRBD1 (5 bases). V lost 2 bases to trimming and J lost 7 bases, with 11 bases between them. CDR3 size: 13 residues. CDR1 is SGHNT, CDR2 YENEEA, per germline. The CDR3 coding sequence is TGTGCCAGCAGCTTATTGCAGGGAGTTGGCTACACCTTC. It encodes CASSLLQGVGYTF.

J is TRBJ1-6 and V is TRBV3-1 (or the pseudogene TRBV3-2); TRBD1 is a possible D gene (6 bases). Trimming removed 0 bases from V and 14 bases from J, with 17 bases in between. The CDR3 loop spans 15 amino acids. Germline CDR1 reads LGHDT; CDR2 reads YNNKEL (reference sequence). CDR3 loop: CASSQDRWGARTLHF. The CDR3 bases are TGTGCCAGCAGCCAAGATCGATGGGGGGCAAGAACCCTCCACTTT.

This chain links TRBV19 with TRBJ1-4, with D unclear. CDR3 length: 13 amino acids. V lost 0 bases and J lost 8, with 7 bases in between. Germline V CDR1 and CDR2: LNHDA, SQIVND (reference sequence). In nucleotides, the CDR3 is TGTGCCAGTAGTATAGATGAGGGCGAAAAACTGTTTTTT. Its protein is CASSIDEGEKLFF.

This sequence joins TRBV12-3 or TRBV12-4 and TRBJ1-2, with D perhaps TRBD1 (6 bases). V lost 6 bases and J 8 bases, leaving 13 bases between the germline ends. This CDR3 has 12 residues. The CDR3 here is CASSPGGGGYTF. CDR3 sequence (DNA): TGTGCCAGCAGCCCCGGGGGGGGCGGCTACACCTTC.

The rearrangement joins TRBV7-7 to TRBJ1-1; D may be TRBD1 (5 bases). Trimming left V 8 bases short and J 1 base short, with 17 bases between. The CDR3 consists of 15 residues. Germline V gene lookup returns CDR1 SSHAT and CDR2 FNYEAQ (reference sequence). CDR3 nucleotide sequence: TGTGCCAGCCCCCCCATGGGGCAGGGGAACACTGAAGCTTTCTTT. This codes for CASPPMGQGNTEAFF.